Each of the 4 T cell receptor beta chains below was sequenced from the same sample in a study of T cell responses to AZD1222 COVID-19 vaccine. The repertoire was sequenced with immunoSEQ multiplex PCR; TCRdb's copy has only in-frame clones and lacks some. The sample contains roughly 51,000 clones, 80% to 90% of which appear only once. The sample was peripheral blood, taken 28 days after the second AZD1222 dose. These receptors all stem from an adult who received the AZD1222 COVID-19 vaccine.

V is TRBV11-3 and J is TRBJ1-1; D possibly corresponds to TRBD1 (5 bases). V dropped 7 bases and J dropped 4 bases, with 16 bases sitting between them. CDR1 is SGHNT, CDR2 YENEEA, per germline. The CDR3 consists of 14 residues. The CDR3 protein is CASNRIGGGTEAFF. The CDR3 coding sequence is TGTGCCAGCAACAGAATTGGGGGTGGCACTGAAGCTTTCTTT.

V usage is TRBV12-3 or TRBV12-4 and J usage is TRBJ1-2; TRBD1 is a possible D gene (5 bases). V was clipped by 3 bases and J by 6 bases, with 8 bases between them. The CDR3 covers 12 residues. The CDR3: CASSFGHDGYTF. CDR3 DNA: TGTGCCAGCAGTTTCGGACATGATGGCTACACCTTC.

The chain combines TRBV27 with TRBJ2-7; D might be TRBD1 (5 bases). V lost 5 bases and J lost 2, with 13 bases in between. The CDR3 is 14 amino acids. Looked up from germline, CDR1 is MNHEY and CDR2 is SMNVEV (reference sequence). The CDR3 nucleotides are TGTGCCAGCAGTCCGAGACAGAGGACCTACGAGCAGTACTTC. The encoded protein is CASSPRQRTYEQYF.

The genes are TRBV12-3 or TRBV12-4 and TRBJ2-5, with D perhaps matching TRBD1 (5 bases). V was trimmed by 6 bases and J by 5 bases, leaving 13 bases between them. This CDR3 region has 13 residues. The CDR3 bases are TGTGCCAGCAGACAGGCGGCTGAGGAGACCCAGTACTTC. Translation: CASRQAAEETQYF.